The clone carrying this TCR beta chain occurred a few times. What it recognizes is unknown. It was with unique molecular identifiers that the TCRbeta library was prepared. Via MiXCR, TCRdb re-called the PCR reads, giving one row per CDR3 protein. Altogether about a million distinct CDR3 sequences are present, roughly 29% being singletons, with the ten largest covering about 28%. The CDR3 runs to 13 residues. The ends were cut back, 10 bases at V and 2 bases at J, with 9 bases in the middle. Germline V gives CDR1 WSHSY, CDR2 SAAADI. These data originate in a study of T-cell reconstitution after alpha-beta-depleted transplantation in children. General study results and limits: The origin of alpha-beta T cells about two months after transplant was reportedly several hundred expanded graft clones.

Sequenced here: PBMCs, mostly from graft donor cells, sampled 360 days after TCRalphabeta/CD19-depleted stem cell transplant. The TCR sequence derives from a boy under two years old who had a stem cell transplant for SCID, so the T cells may come from the graft donor. The rearrangement uses TRBV10-2 and TRBJ1-6; possibly TRBD1 for D (5 bases). CDR3 in amino acids: CAIGGAYNSPLHF. DNA for the CDR3: TGCGCCATCGGGGGAGCCTATAATTCACCCCTCCACTTT.